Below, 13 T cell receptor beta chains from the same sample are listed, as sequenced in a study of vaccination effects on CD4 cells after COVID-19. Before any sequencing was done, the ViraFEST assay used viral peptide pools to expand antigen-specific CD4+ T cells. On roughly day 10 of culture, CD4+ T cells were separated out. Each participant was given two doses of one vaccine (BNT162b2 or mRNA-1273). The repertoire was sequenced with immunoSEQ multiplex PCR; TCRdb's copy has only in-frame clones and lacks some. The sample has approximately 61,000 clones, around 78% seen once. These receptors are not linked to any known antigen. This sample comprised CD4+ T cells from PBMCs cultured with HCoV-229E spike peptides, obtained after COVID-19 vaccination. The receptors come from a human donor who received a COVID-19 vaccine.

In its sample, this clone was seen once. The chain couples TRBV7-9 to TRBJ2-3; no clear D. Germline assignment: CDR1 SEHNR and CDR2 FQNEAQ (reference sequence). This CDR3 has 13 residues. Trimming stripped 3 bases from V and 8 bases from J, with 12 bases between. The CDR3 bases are TGTGCCAGCAGCTTTGACACAAACCTTACGCAGTATTTT. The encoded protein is CASSFDTNLTQYF.

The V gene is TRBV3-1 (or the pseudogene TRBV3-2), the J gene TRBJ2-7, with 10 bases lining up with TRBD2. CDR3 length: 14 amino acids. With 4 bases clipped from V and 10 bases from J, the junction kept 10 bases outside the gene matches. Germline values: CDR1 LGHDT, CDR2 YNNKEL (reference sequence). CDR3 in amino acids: CASSPRGAGGPQYV. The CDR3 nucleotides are TGTGCCAGCAGCCCCCGGGGAGCGGGGGGGCCACAGTACGTC.

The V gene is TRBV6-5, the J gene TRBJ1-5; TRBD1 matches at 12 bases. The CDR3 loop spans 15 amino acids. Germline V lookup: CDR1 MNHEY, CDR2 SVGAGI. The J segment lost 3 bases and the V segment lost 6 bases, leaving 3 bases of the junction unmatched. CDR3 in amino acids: CASSGTGGYNQPQHF. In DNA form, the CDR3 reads TGTGCCAGCAGCGGGACAGGGGGCTACAATCAGCCCCAGCATTTT.

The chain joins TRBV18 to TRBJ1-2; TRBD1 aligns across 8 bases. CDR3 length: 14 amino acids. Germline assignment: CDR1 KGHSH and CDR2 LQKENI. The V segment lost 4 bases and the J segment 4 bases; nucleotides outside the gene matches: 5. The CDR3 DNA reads TGTGCCAGCTCACGTGGACAGGGTGGCTATGGCTACACCTTC. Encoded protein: CASSRGQGGYGYTF.

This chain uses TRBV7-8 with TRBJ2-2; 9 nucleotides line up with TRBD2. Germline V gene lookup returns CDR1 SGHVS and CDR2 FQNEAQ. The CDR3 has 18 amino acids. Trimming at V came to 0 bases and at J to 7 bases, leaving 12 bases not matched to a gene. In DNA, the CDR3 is TGTGCCAGCAGCTTAGCGGGTGGTGGCGGGGGGGCCTACGGGGAGCTGTTTTTT. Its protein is CASSLAGGGGGAYGELFF. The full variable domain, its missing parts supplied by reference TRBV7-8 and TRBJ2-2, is GAGVSQSPRYKVAKRGQDVALRCDPISGHVSLFWYQQALGQGPEFLTYFQNEAQLDKSGLPSDRFFAERPEGSVSTLKIQRTQQEDSAVYLCASSLAGGGGGAYGELFFGEGSRLTVL.

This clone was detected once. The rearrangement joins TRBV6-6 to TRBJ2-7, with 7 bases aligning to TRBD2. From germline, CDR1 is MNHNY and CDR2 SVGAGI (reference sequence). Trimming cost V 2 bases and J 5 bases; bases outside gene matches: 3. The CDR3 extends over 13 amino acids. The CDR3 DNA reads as TGTGCCAGCAGTTACCGGGGGGACCACGAGCAGTACGTC. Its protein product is CASSYRGDHEQYV.

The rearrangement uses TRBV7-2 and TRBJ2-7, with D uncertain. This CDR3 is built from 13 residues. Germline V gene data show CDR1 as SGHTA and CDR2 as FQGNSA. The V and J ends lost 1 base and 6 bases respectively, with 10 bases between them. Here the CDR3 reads CASSLVPGGEQYV. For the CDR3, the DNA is TGTGCCAGCAGCTTAGTACCGGGCGGCGAGCAGTACGTC.

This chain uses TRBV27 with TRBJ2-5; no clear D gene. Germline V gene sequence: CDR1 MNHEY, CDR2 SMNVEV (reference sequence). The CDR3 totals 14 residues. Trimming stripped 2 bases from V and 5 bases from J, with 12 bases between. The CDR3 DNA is TGTGCCAGCAGTTTACGACCAAACGGGGAGACCCAGTACTTC. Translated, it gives CASSLRPNGETQYF.

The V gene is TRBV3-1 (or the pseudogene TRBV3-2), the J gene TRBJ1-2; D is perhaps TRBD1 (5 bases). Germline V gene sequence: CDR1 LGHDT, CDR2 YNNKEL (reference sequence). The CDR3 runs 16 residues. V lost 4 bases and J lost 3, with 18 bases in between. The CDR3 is CASSRQIIGTDYGYTF. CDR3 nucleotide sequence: TGTGCCAGCAGCCGCCAGATCATCGGGACGGACTATGGCTACACCTTC.

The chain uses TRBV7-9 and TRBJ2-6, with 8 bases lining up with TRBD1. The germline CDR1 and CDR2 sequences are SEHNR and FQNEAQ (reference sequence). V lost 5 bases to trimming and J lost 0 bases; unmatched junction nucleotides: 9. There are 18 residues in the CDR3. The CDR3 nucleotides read TGTGCCAGCAGCCGGGGGACAGGTGGAATCTCTGGGGCCAACGTCCTGACTTTC. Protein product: CASSRGTGGISGANVLTF. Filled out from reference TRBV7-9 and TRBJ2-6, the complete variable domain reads DTGVSQNPRHKITKRGQNVTFRCDPISEHNRLYWYRQTLGQGPEFLTYFQNEAQLEKSRLLSDRFSAERPKGSFSTLEIQRTEQGDSAMYLCASSRGTGGISGANVLTFGAGSRLTVL.

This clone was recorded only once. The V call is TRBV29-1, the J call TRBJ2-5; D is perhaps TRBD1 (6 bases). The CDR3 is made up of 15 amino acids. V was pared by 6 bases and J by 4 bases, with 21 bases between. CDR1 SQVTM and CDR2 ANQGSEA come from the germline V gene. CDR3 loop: CSVPHSYRAGETQYF. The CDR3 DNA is TGCAGCGTCCCCCACTCCTACAGGGCTGGAGAGACCCAGTACTTC.

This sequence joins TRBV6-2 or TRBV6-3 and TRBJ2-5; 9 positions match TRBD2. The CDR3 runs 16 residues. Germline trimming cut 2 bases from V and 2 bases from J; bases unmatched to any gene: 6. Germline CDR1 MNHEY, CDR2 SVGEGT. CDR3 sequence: CASSYGVSGGQETQYF. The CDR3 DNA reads TGTGCCAGCAGTTACGGGGTTAGCGGGGGTCAAGAGACCCAGTACTTC.

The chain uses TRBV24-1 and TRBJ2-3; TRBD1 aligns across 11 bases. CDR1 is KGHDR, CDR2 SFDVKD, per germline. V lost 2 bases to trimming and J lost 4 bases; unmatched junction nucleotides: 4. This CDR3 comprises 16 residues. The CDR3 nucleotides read TGTGCCACCAGTGATTCCCGGGACAGGGGGTCAGATACGCAGTATTTT. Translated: CATSDSRDRGSDTQYF.